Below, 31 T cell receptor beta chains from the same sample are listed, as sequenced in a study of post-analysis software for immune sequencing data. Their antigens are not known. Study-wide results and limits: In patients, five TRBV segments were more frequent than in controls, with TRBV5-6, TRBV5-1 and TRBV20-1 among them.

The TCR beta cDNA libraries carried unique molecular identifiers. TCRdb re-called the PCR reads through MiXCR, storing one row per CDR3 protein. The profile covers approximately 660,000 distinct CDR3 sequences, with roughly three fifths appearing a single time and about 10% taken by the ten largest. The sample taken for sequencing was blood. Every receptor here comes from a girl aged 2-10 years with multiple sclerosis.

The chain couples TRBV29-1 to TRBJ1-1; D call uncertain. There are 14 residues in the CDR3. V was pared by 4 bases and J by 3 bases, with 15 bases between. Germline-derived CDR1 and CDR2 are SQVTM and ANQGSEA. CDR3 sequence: CSVVIPGSDTEAFF. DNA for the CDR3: TGCAGCGTTGTCATACCGGGGTCGGACACTGAAGCTTTCTTT.

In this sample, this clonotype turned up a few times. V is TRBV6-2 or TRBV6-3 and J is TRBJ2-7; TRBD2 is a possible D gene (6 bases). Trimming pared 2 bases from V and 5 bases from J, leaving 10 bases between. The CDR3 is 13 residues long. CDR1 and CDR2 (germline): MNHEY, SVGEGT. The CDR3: CASSYQEGHEQYF. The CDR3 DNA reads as TGTGCCAGCAGTTACCAGGAGGGCCACGAGCAGTACTTC.

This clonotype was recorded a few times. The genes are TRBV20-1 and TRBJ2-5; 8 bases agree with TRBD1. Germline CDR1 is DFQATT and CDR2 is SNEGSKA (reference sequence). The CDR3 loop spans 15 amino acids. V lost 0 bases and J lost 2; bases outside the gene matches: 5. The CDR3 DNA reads TGCAGTGCTAGAGAGGGCAGGGGGCCTCAAGAGACCCAGTACTTC. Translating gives CSAREGRGPQETQYF.

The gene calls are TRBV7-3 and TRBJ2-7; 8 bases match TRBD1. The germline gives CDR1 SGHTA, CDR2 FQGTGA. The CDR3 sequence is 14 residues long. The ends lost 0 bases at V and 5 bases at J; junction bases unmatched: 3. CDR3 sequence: CASSLTRDRNEQYF. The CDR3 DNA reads TGTGCCAGCAGCTTAACCCGGGACAGGAACGAGCAGTACTTC.

CDR3 amino acids: CASSLTGAREQYF. The DNA for the CDR3 is TGTGCCAGCAGCCTTACGGGGGCGCGGGAGCAGTACTTC. The J gene is TRBJ2-7, the V gene TRBV5-4, with D perhaps assigned TRBD1 or TRBD2 (6 bases each). The germline V and J ends were trimmed by 4 bases and 7 bases, with 15 bases remaining between them. The CDR3 length is 13 residues. CDR1 and CDR2 from the germline V gene are SGHNT and YYREEE (reference sequence). Drawing the rest from reference TRBV5-4 and TRBJ2-7, the complete variable domain is ETGVTQSPTHLIKTRGQQVTLRCSSQSGHNTVSWYQQALGQGPQFIFQYYREEENGRGNFPPRFSGLQFPNYSSELNVNALELDDSALYLCASSLTGAREQYFGPGTRLTVT.

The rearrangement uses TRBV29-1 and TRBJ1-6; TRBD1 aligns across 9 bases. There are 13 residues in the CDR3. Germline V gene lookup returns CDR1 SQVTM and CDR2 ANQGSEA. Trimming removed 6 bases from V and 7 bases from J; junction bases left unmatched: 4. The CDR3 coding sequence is TGCAGCGTCGGGGACAGGGCGAATTCACCCCTCCACTTT. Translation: CSVGDRANSPLHF.

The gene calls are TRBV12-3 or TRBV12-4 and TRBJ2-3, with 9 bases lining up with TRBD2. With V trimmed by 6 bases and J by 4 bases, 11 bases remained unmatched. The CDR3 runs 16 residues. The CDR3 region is CASSLRSGSAADTQYF. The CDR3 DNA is TGTGCCAGCAGCCTTCGTAGCGGGAGTGCGGCAGATACGCAGTATTTT.

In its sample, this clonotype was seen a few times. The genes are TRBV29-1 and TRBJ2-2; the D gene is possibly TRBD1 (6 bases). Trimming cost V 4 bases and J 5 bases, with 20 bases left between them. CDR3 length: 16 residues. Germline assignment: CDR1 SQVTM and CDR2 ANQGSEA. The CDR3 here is CSVGSGFFQGTGELFF. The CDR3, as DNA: TGCAGCGTTGGCTCCGGCTTTTTCCAGGGGACCGGGGAGCTGTTTTTT.

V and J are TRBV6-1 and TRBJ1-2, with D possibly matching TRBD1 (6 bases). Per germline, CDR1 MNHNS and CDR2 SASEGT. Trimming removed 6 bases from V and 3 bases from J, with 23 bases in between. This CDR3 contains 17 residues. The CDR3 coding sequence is TGTGCCAGCAGAGCCTACCCGACAGGCCTTGGTGACTATGGCTACACCTTC. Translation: CASRAYPTGLGDYGYTF.

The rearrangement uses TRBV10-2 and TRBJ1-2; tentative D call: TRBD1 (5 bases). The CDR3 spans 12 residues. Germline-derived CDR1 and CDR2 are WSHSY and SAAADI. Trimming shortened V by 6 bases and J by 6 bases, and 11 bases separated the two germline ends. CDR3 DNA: TGCGCCAGCAGATCAGGGCCCCATGGCTACACCTTC. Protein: CASRSGPHGYTF.

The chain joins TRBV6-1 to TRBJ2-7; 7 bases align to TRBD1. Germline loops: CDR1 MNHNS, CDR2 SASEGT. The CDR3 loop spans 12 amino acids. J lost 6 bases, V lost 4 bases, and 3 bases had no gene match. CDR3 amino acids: CASSGQGSEQYF. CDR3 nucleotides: TGTGCCAGCAGTGGACAGGGTAGCGAGCAGTACTTC.

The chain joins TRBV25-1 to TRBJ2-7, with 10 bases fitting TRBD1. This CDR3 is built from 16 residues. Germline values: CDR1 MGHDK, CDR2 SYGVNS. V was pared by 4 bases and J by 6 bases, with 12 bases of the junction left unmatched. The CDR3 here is CASSAPGTGVSAEQYF. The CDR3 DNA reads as TGTGCCAGCAGTGCGCCCGGGACAGGGGTTTCGGCCGAGCAGTACTTC.

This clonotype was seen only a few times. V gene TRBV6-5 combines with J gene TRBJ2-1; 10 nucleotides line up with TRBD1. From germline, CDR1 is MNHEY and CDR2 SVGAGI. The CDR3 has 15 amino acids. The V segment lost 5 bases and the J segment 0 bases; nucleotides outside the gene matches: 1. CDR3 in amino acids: CASSRTGGSYNEQFF. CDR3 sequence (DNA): TGTGCCAGCAGTAGGACAGGGGGCTCCTACAATGAGCAGTTCTTC.

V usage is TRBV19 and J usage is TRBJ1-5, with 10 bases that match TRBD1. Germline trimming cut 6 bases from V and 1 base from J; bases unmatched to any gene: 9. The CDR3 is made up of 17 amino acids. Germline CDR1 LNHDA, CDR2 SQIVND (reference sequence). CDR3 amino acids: CASSKGQGVWSNQPQHF. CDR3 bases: TGTGCCAGTAGCAAAGGACAGGGGGTATGGAGCAATCAGCCCCAGCATTTT.

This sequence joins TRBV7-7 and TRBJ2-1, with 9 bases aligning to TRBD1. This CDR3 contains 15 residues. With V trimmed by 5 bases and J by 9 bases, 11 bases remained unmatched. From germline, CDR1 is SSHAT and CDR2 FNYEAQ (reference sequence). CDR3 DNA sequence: TGTGCCAGCAGCCCCGGGACAGGGAGTTTTGGTGAGCAGTTCTTC. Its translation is CASSPGTGSFGEQFF.

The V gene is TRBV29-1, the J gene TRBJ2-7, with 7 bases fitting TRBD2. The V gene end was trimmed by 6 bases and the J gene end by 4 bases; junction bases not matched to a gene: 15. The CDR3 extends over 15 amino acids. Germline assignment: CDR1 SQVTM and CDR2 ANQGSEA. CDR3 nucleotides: TGCAGCGTCCACGCTCCAGCGGGAACCACATACGAGCAGTACTTC. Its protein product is CSVHAPAGTTYEQYF.

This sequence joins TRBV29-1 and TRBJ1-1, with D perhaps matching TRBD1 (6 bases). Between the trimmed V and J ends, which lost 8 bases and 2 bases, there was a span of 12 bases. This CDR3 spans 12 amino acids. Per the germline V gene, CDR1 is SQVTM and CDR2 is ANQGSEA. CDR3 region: CSMQGSNTEAFF. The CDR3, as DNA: TGCAGCATGCAGGGGTCAAACACTGAAGCTTTCTTT.

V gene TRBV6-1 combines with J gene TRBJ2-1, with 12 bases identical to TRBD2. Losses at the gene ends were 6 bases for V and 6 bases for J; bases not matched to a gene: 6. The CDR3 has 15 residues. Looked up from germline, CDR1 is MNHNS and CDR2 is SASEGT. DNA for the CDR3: TGTGCCAGCAGCCAACTAGCGGGAGGAATCAATGAGCAGTTCTTC. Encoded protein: CASSQLAGGINEQFF.

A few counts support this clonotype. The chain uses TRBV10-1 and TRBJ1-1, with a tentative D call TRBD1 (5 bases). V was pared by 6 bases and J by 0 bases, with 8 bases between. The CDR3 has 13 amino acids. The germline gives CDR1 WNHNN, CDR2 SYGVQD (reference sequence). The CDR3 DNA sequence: TGCGCCAGCAGAATGGGGCTGAACACTGAAGCTTTCTTT. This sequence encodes CASRMGLNTEAFF.

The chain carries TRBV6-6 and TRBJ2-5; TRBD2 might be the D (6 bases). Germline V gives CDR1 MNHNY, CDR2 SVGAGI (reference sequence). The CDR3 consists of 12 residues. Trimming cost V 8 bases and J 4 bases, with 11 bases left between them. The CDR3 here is CASQLGGETQYF. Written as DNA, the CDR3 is TGTGCCAGCCAGTTGGGAGGAGAGACCCAGTACTTC.

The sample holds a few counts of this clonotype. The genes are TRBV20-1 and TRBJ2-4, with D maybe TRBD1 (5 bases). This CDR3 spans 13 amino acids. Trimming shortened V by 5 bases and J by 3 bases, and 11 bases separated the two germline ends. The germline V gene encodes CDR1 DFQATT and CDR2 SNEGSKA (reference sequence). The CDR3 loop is CSAVRVDKNIQYF. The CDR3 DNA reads TGCAGTGCTGTCAGGGTGGACAAAAACATTCAGTACTTC.

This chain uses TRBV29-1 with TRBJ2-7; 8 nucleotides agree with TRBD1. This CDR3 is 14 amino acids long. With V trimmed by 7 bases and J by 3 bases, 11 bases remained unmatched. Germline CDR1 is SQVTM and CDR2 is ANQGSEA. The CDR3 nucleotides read TGCAGCGCGGGGAGGACAGGGAGCTTCTACGAGCAGTACTTC. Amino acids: CSAGRTGSFYEQYF.

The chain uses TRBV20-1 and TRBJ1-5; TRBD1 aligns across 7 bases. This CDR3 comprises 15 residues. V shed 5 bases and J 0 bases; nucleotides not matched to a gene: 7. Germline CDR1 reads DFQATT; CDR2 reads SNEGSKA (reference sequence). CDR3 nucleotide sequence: TGCAGTGCTCGCACAGGGGAGGGTAGCAATCAGCCCCAGCATTTT. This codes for CSARTGEGSNQPQHF.

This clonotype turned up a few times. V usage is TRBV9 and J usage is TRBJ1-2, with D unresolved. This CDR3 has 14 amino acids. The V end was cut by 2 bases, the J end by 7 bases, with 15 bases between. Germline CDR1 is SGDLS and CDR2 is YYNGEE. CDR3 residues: CASSVGRQETGYTF. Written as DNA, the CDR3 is TGTGCCAGCAGCGTGGGAAGGCAGGAAACTGGCTACACCTTC.

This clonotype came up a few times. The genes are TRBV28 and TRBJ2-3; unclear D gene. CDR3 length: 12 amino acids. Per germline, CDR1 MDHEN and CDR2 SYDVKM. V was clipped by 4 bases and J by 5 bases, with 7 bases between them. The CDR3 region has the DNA TGTGCCAGCAGTTCTCTCCGAGATACGCAGTATTTT. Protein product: CASSSLRDTQYF.

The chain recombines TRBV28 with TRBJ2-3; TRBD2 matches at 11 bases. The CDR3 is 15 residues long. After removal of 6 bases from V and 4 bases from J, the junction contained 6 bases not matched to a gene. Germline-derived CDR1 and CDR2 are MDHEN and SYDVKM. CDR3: CASSQLAGVADTQYF. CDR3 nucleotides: TGTGCCAGCAGCCAACTAGCGGGGGTTGCAGATACGCAGTATTTT.

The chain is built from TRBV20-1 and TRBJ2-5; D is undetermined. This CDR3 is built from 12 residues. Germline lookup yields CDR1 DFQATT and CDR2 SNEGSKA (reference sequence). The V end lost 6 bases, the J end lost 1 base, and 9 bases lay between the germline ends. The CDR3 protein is CSALQFQETQYF. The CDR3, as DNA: TGCAGTGCGTTACAGTTCCAAGAGACCCAGTACTTC.

In DNA, the CDR3 is TGCGCCAGCAGTGTGTCCGGAACTAATGAAAAACTGTTTTTT. It codes for CASSVSGTNEKLFF. V and J are TRBV10-2 and TRBJ1-4; D is unclear. Looked up from germline, CDR1 is WSHSY and CDR2 is SAAADI. CDR3 length: 14 amino acids. Trimming removed 4 bases at V and 1 base at J, with 7 bases between.

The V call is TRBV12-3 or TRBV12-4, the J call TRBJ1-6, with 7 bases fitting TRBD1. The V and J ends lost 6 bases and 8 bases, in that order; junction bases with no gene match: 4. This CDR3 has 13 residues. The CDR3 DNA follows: TGTGCCAGCAGAACAGGGGAGTATTCACCCCTCCACTTT. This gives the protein CASRTGEYSPLHF.

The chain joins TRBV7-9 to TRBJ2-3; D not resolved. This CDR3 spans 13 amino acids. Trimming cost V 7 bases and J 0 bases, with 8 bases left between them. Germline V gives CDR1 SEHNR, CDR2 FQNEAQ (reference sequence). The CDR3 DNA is TGTGCCAGCACTACAGCAAGCACAGATACGCAGTATTTT. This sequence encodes CASTTASTDTQYF.

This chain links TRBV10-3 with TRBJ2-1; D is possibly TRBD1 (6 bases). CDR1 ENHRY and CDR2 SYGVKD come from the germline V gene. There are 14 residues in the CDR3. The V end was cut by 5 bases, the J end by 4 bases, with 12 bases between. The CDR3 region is CAISLRGGYNEQFF. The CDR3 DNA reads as TGTGCCATCAGTCTCCGAGGGGGTTACAATGAGCAGTTCTTC.